This T cell receptor beta chain was sequenced in a study of blood T cell repertoires in COVID-19 (dated by TCRdb to about 2020). Regarding the complete study: The collaborator samples originated in the United States, Italy and Spain and spanned the acute and convalescent phases of COVID-19. The repertoires were released in a freely available public database meant as a resource for research on the immune response to SARS-CoV-2. The samples were drawn from the first 160 participants of the ongoing ImmuneRACE study and from some 1,300 subjects provided by 6 global collaborators. The material from the prospective study consisted of cDNA or gDNA derived from T cells, B-cell-depleted T cells, or PBMCs. Deeply sampled blood TCRbeta repertoires from subjects exposed to, actively infected with, or recovered from COVID-19 were included in the dataset. HLA class I and class II types, where available, came from metadata supplied by the sample provider rather than from assay-based typing. A de-identified subject ID, COVID-19 status, age in years and sex were almost always included in the sample metadata. What the study reported, not specific to this receptor: Clinical and demographic metadata were provided uncurated, with the amount varying by source and participant.

The collaborating institutions used their own protocols to collect whole blood in K2EDTA tubes. For TCRbeta analysis, collaborators shipped samples as frozen whole blood, isolated PBMCs, or DNA extracted from either of those sample types. TCRbeta CDR3 regions were amplified from genomic DNA using the immunoSEQ Assay, a bias-controlled multiplex PCR. In the original analysis: Within the assay, amplification of reference gene primers was used to estimate how many nucleated cells each sample contained. To quantify the absolute abundance of each unique TCRbeta CDR3 rearrangement, sequence reads were collapsed and filtered. For each sample, productive Simpson clonality was calculated as the square root of Simpson's diversity index across productive rearrangements. TCRdb's version of the immuneACCESS table is confined to in-frame rearrangements and falls short of the full clone set. An unresolved V gene accounts for under half of the shortfall where checked; the remainder is of unknown origin. The DNA gave D and trimming, while V, J and clone size come from that table. The sample table holds 35,000 to 45,000 clones, of which roughly 78% were seen once. The leading ten clones occupy around 25% of the sample.

A remark on this clone: Its antigen is still unknown. One base away there is no much larger clone; base qualities are not given.

Trimming takes 1 base from V and 5 bases from J, and the germline ends sit 8 bases apart. Sequences LNHNV (CDR1) and YYDKDF (CDR2) are obtained from the germline V gene (reference sequence). The CDR3 runs 13 amino acids, cysteine and phenylalanine included. Just the 39-base CDR3 DNA is kept, in frame starting at base 1. What was sequenced was peripheral blood. The TCR sequence derives from a man between 65 and 85 years old with acute or convalescent COVID-19. The chain is encoded by TRBV15 joined to TRBJ1-2; no D gene call is confident. The CDR3 is CATSRAVEYGYTF. The sequenced DNA: TGTGCCACCAGCAGAGCAGTGGAGTATGGCTACACCTTC.